Listed here are 32 T cell receptor delta chains from one sample, sequenced in a study of gamma-delta T cells after stem cell transplantation. TCRdb redid the clone calls on the RT-PCR reads with CATT. In the table there are around 2,000 delta-chain clones, roughly 3% of which are singletons. What was sequenced was gamma-delta T cells. The receptors originated from a human donor. It is not recorded whose cells these are; they may come from a transplant donor.

This chain joins TRDV2 and TRDJ1; tentatively, D is TRDD3 (6 bases). V was trimmed by 3 bases and J by 2 bases, leaving 15 bases between them. The CDR3 runs to 15 residues. Germline CDR1 and CDR2: GEAIGNYY and EKD. In nucleotides, the CDR3 is TGTGCCTGTGACGCCGTGATACGGGGGACCGATAAACTCATCTTT. It translates to CACDAVIRGTDKLIF.

This clone was recorded a few times. CDR3 sequence reads: CALGELRGPYWGIGTDKLIF. CDR3 nucleotide sequence: TGTGCTCTTGGGGAACTTAGGGGTCCCTACTGGGGGATAGGGACCGATAAACTCATCTTT. The chain employs TRDV1 and TRDJ1; TRDD3 matches 11 bases. Germline trimming cut 0 bases from V and 2 bases from J; bases unmatched to any gene: 14. The CDR3 has 20 amino acids. From germline, CDR1 is TSWWSYY and CDR2 QGS.

As concerns this clone: Within the sample, other DNA sequences also encode this same CDR3. This sequence joins TRDV2 and TRDJ1; D call uncertain. The ends were cut back, 0 bases at V and 2 bases at J, with 12 bases in the middle. This CDR3 spans 15 amino acids. The germline CDR1 and CDR2 sequences are GEAIGNYY and EKD. This chain's CDR3 is CACDTAGPRTDKLIF. The CDR3 nucleotides are TGTGCCTGTGACACCGCGGGACCACGAACCGATAAACTCATCTTT.

This clone was recorded a few times. The protein TCRdb gives is from a much larger clone and does not agree with this DNA's translation at residue 10, likely a read error; the protein shown here comes from the DNA. The chain combines TRDV2 with TRDJ1; 9 bases are shared with TRDD3. The CDR3 has 16 residues. Germline V gene data show CDR1 as GEAIGNYY and CDR2 as EKD. Losses at the gene ends were 0 bases for V and 1 base for J; bases not matched to a gene: 5. The DNA for the CDR3 is TGTGCCTGTGACACCGTTGGGGGATATTTCACCGATAAACTCATCTTT. Amino acids: CACDTVGGYFTDKLIF.

Worth noting for this clone: A clone one base away is much larger, so this may be a read error. The chain combines TRDV2 with TRDJ1, with 8 bases aligning to TRDD3. Germline V lookup: CDR1 GEAIGNYY, CDR2 EKD. The ends lost 0 bases at V and 1 base at J; junction bases unmatched: 6. This CDR3 is built from 16 residues. The CDR3 DNA is TGTGCCTGTGACACCCTACTGGGGGGACGCACCGATAAACTCATCTTT. This sequence encodes CACDTLLGGRTDKLIF.

This clone showed up just a few times. The chain couples TRDV1 to TRDJ1; TRDD3 agrees at 12 bases. Germline CDR1 TSWWSYY, CDR2 QGS. V was pared by 11 bases and J by 2 bases, with 33 bases of the junction left unmatched. There are 23 residues in the CDR3. The CDR3, as DNA: TGTGCTATAACTCCCAACCCCGTACTGGGGGATACCTACCCCTTTTTAAGTACCGATAAACTCATCTTT. As protein: CAITPNPVLGDTYPFLSTDKLIF.

This clone is medium-sized (0.01 to 0.1%) in the sample. The chain employs TRDV2 and TRDJ1, with 7 bases matching TRDD3. Germline loops: CDR1 GEAIGNYY, CDR2 EKD. Germline trimming cut 1 base from V and 0 bases from J; bases unmatched to any gene: 4. This CDR3 region has 15 residues. The CDR3 protein is CACDTLGANTDKLIF. CDR3 coding DNA: TGTGCCTGTGACACTCTGGGGGCAAACACCGATAAACTCATCTTT.

This clone was seen only a few times. TCRdb pairs this DNA with a much larger clone's protein that differs at residue 7, likely a read error; the protein shown was translated from the DNA. The rearrangement joins TRDV2 to TRDJ3, with 7 nucleotides matching TRDD3. V lost 0 bases and J lost 2; bases outside the gene matches: 9. Germline V gene data show CDR1 as GEAIGNYY and CDR2 as EKD. The CDR3 length is 19 residues. The CDR3 spells CACDTAAGGPTWDTRQMFF. DNA of the CDR3: TGTGCCTGTGACACCGCGGCTGGGGGCCCTACCTGGGACACCCGACAGATGTTTTTC.

For the CDR3, the DNA is TGTGCCTGTGACGCTCTGGGGGACACCGATAAACTCATCTTT. Encoded protein: CACDALGDTDKLIF. The chain employs TRDV2 and TRDJ1; 7 nucleotides match TRDD3. CDR1 is GEAIGNYY and CDR2 is EKD in the germline V gene. This CDR3 has 14 residues. V was pared by 3 bases and J by 0 bases, with 3 bases of the junction left unmatched.

A few counts support this clone. One base separates it from a far larger clone, so it is likely a read error. This chain joins TRDV2 and TRDJ3; TRDD3 aligns across 9 bases. The ends lost 8 bases at V and 0 bases at J; junction bases unmatched: 7. The CDR3 totals 17 residues. The germline gives CDR1 GEAIGNYY, CDR2 EKD. This chain's CDR3 is CAFLLGESSWDTRQMFF. DNA of the CDR3: TGTGCCTTTCTACTGGGGGAAAGCTCCTGGGACACCCGACAGATGTTTTTC.

This clone is labeled large (0.1 to 1%). Additional DNA sequences in this sample encode the identical CDR3. The V gene is TRDV2, the J gene TRDJ1, with 9 bases aligning to TRDD3. V lost 3 bases, J lost 4 bases, and 8 bases stayed unmatched. CDR1 and CDR2 from the germline V gene are GEAIGNYY and EKD. This CDR3 contains 15 residues. CDR3 region: CACDAVTGGRDKLIF. The CDR3 nucleotides are TGTGCCTGTGACGCGGTCACTGGGGGACGCGATAAACTCATCTTT.

By sample share, this clone is medium-sized. The J gene is TRDJ1, the V gene TRDV2; 12 bases line up with TRDD3. The CDR3 is made up of 21 amino acids. V shed 3 bases and J 2 bases; nucleotides not matched to a gene: 21. Germline CDR1 is GEAIGNYY and CDR2 is EKD. CDR3 sequence reads: CACDPVQTASTGGYWTDKLIF. In DNA form, the CDR3 reads TGTGCCTGTGACCCGGTTCAAACAGCCTCGACTGGGGGATACTGGACCGATAAACTCATCTTT.

This clone occurred a few times. A clone one base away is much larger, so this may be a read error. The chain carries TRDV1 and TRDJ1; 8 bases align to TRDD3. Germline CDR1 TSWWSYY, CDR2 QGS. The J segment lost 0 bases and the V segment lost 2 bases, leaving 17 bases of the junction unmatched. The CDR3 is made up of 20 amino acids. The DNA of the CDR3 is TGTGCTCTTGGGGAAAGGCGCTCCCGGTTACTGGGGGCTTACACCGATAAACTCATCTTT. As protein: CALGERRSRLLGAYTDKLIF.

By sample fraction, this clone is medium-sized. The gene calls are TRDV2 and TRDJ1, with 9 bases lining up with TRDD3. Germline loops: CDR1 GEAIGNYY, CDR2 EKD. Trimming removed 3 bases from V and 11 bases from J; junction bases left unmatched: 15. The CDR3 covers 15 residues. The CDR3 sequence: CACDYTGGPRIELIF. CDR3 coding DNA: TGTGCCTGTGACTATACTGGGGGACCGCGTATAGAGCTCATCTTT.

Remarks on this clone: Given a far larger clone just one base away, this is likely a sequencing read error. The V and J genes are TRDV2 and TRDJ3, with 9 bases identical to TRDD3. Per the germline V gene, CDR1 is GEAIGNYY and CDR2 is EKD. CDR3 length: 17 amino acids. The CDR3 sequence: CACLLGESSWYTRQMFF. DNA of the CDR3: TGTGCCTGTCTACTGGGGGAAAGCTCCTGGTACACCCGACAGATGTTTTTC.

By share, this clone counts as medium-sized. The rearrangement links TRDV2 to TRDJ1, with TRDD3 matching 9 bases. The CDR3 sequence is 15 residues long. Trimming cost V 2 bases and J 1 base; bases outside gene matches: 4. Germline loops: CDR1 GEAIGNYY, CDR2 EKD. CDR3 bases: TGTGCCTGTGACATACTGGGGGAGCTCACCGATAAACTCATCTTT. The encoded protein is CACDILGELTDKLIF.

Turning to this clone: The amino acid sequence in TCRdb belongs to a much larger clone and departs from this DNA's translation at residue 5, likely a sequencing read error; the sequence shown is translated from the DNA. The chain employs TRDV1 and TRDJ1; D remains ambiguous. This CDR3 region has 15 residues. The V end lost 5 bases, the J end lost 2 bases, and 15 bases lay between the germline ends. In germline, CDR1 is TSWWSYY, CDR2 QGS. This chain's CDR3 is CALGTSTFPTDKLIF. The CDR3 nucleotides read TGTGCTCTTGGGACCAGTACGTTCCCTACCGATAAACTCATCTTT.

Concerning this clone itself: A read error likely explains why the TCRdb protein, taken from a much larger clone, differs from this DNA's translation at residue 4; the protein shown is translated from the DNA. The CDR3 spells CACVFVGGTTDKLIF. As DNA, the CDR3 is TGTGCCTGTGTCTTCGTCGGGGGGACCACCGATAAACTCATCTTT. The chain uses TRDV2 and TRDJ1; D might be TRDD3 (6 bases). V lost 5 bases and J 1 base, leaving 16 bases between the germline ends. The CDR3 is made up of 15 amino acids. Germline lookup yields CDR1 GEAIGNYY and CDR2 EKD.

CDR3 sequence: CACDDLPGDPTDKLIF. CDR3 sequence (DNA): TGTGCCTGTGACGACCTACCGGGGGATCCCACCGATAAACTCATCTTT. This chain joins TRDV2 and TRDJ1, with 7 bases fitting TRDD3. This CDR3 comprises 16 residues. V dropped 3 bases and J dropped 1; count of bases not matched to a gene: 10. Germline CDR1 and CDR2: GEAIGNYY and EKD.

This clone is medium-sized within its sample. J is TRDJ1 and V is TRDV2; the match to TRDD3 covers 11 bases. Germline V gene data show CDR1 as GEAIGNYY and CDR2 as EKD. Trimming removed 2 bases from V and 4 bases from J; junction bases left unmatched: 5. This CDR3 spans 15 amino acids. The CDR3, as DNA: TGTGCCTGTGACATTCTGGGGGATACTAACGATAAACTCATCTTT. Translated, it gives CACDILGDTNDKLIF.

This clone has a handful of counts. A far larger clone differs by one base, so this is likely a read error. The chain uses TRDV2 and TRDJ1; D remains ambiguous. The CDR3 extends over 14 amino acids. Germline V gene sequence: CDR1 GEAIGNYY, CDR2 EKD. CDR3 residues: CAYDTVGFTDKLIF. As DNA, the CDR3 is TGTGCCTATGACACCGTTGGGTTCACCGATAAACTCATCTTT.

This clone was recorded a few times. The genes are TRDV2 and TRDJ3, with 13 bases identical to TRDD3. The CDR3 sequence is 20 residues long. In germline, CDR1 is GEAIGNYY, CDR2 EKD. V lost 3 bases and J lost 0; bases outside the gene matches: 7. CDR3 amino acids: CACDLVLGDTVSWDTRQMFF. The CDR3 nucleotides read TGTGCCTGTGACTTGGTACTGGGGGATACGGTCTCCTGGGACACCCGACAGATGTTTTTC.

This clone was observed a handful of times. TCRdb pairs this DNA with a much larger clone's protein that differs at residue 7, likely a read error; the protein shown was translated from the DNA. This chain links TRDV2 with TRDJ1, with 7 positions matching TRDD3. Germline V CDR1 and CDR2: GEAIGNYY, EKD. J gave up 7 bases and V 0 bases, and 10 bases lay outside the gene matches. The CDR3 sequence is 15 residues long. The DNA of the CDR3 is TGTGCCTGTGACACCATAAGGGATACCCGAGGTAAACTCATCTTT. Its translation: CACDTIRDTRGKLIF.

Concerning this clone itself: Given a far larger clone just one base away, this is likely a sequencing read error. This sample includes further DNA sequences coding for the same CDR3. This chain uses TRDV2 with TRDJ1, with TRDD3 matching 13 bases. V lost 2 bases and J lost 5; bases outside the gene matches: 13. Germline CDR1 is GEAIGNYY and CDR2 is EKD. The CDR3 spans 18 residues. The CDR3 here is CACDITPYWGIRTDKLIF. In nucleotides, the CDR3 is TGTGCCTGTGACATCACCCCCTACTGGGGGATACGCACTGATAAACTCATCTTT.

This clone is classed as medium-sized. The rearrangement joins TRDV2 to TRDJ1, with 13 bases identical to TRDD3. The V gene's germline CDR1 is GEAIGNYY and CDR2 EKD. CDR3 length: 19 residues. J was trimmed by 3 bases and V by 0 bases; bases with no gene match: 12. The CDR3 protein is CACDTLILGDTQVPDKLIF. The DNA of the CDR3 is TGTGCCTGTGACACCCTAATACTGGGGGATACGCAAGTCCCCGATAAACTCATCTTT.

As to this clone: A far larger clone is off by one base, so a read error is likely. This sequence joins TRDV2 and TRDJ1; 12 bases match TRDD3. The CDR3 contains 16 residues. The germline gives CDR1 GEAIGNYY, CDR2 EKD. The CDR3 here is CSCDPILGDTPNKLIF. The CDR3 coding sequence is TGTTCCTGTGACCCAATACTGGGGGATACCCCGAATAAACTCATCTTT.

Of note for this clone: TCRdb shows a much larger clone's protein in place of this DNA's translation, and the two differ at residue 13, likely through a read error; the protein shown is translated from the DNA. V is TRDV3 and J is TRDJ1; 9 bases agree with TRDD3. The CDR3 length is 15 residues. Germline V CDR1 and CDR2: TVYSNPD, GDNSRS (reference sequence). CDR3 region: CAFSPPWGISDKPIF. The CDR3 DNA sequence: TGTGCCTTCTCCCCCCCCTGGGGGATCTCCGATAAACCCATCTTT.

The CDR3, as DNA: TGTGCCTGTGACACCCTAATACTGGGGGACTATACCGATAAACTCATCTTT. It translates to CACDTLILGDYTDKLIF. V and J are TRDV2 and TRDJ1; 9 bases align to TRDD3. The CDR3 spans 17 residues. In germline, CDR1 is GEAIGNYY, CDR2 EKD. The trim removed 0 bases at V and 2 bases at J, leaving 9 bases unmatched.

This clone was observed a few times. TCRdb's protein and the translated DNA diverge at residue 4; the protein reported here is the translation of the DNA. The V and J genes are TRDV2 and TRDJ1; 10 bases align to TRDD3. The trim removed 4 bases at V and 0 bases at J, leaving 16 bases unmatched. The CDR3 has 19 residues. Germline V lookup: CDR1 GEAIGNYY, CDR2 EKD. The CDR3 is CACETVVLGDSTYTDKLIF. CDR3 DNA: TGTGCCTGTGAAACCGTGGTACTGGGGGATTCCACGTACACCGATAAACTCATCTTT.

This clone is deemed medium-sized. V is TRDV2 and J is TRDJ1; TRDD3 matches at 8 bases. This CDR3 contains 17 residues. The ends lost 0 bases at V and 0 bases at J; junction bases unmatched: 8. In germline, CDR1 is GEAIGNYY, CDR2 EKD. The CDR3 loop is CACDTVLGASYTDKLIF. In DNA, the CDR3 is TGTGCCTGTGACACCGTACTGGGGGCCTCATACACCGATAAACTCATCTTT.

This clone is medium-sized in the sample. This sample also contains other DNA sequences that code for the same CDR3. CDR3: CACDTLSGTNTDKLIF. In DNA form, the CDR3 reads TGTGCCTGTGACACCCTGTCCGGGACTAACACCGATAAACTCATCTTT. The chain joins TRDV2 to TRDJ1; D unresolved. Between the trimmed V and J ends, which lost 0 bases and 0 bases, there was a span of 13 bases. This CDR3 is 16 amino acids long. CDR1 is GEAIGNYY, CDR2 EKD, per germline.

This clone has just a few counts. The rearrangement joins TRDV2 to TRDJ1, with 11 bases matching TRDD3. This CDR3 contains 16 residues. CDR1 GEAIGNYY and CDR2 EKD come from the germline V gene. V was clipped by 4 bases and J by 3 bases; unmatched bases: 9. The chain's CDR3 is CACEKLGDKYADKLIF. CDR3 nucleotide sequence: TGTGCCTGTGAAAAACTGGGGGATAAGTACGCCGATAAACTCATCTTT.